The rows below give T cell receptor beta chains drawn from one sample of a study of vaccination and CD4 T cells after COVID-19. Their cognate antigens are unknown. Using its own MiXCR run on the PCR reads, TCRdb lists one record per CDR3 protein. The profile shows around 26,000 distinct CDR3 sequences, 64% of them singletons. The sample comprised CD4+ T cells from blood, cultured in vitro. Receptors were obtained from a human donor who had recovered from COVID-19. Each CDR3 is given with its conserved first and last residue. The D gene is left open where the match is weak. Size tells how often a clone was seen (once, few, many) or the class of an expanded clone, and some rows leave it out.

abundance: few
d_gene: TRBD1
v_gene: TRBV5-1
j_gene: TRBJ2-5
CDR3nt: TGCGCCAGCAGCTTGGAGGGGACAGGGCAGCAGACCCAGTACTTC
CDR3aa: CASSLEGTGQQTQYF

abundance: -
d_gene: -
v_gene: TRBV6-2/TRBV6-3
j_gene: TRBJ1-5
CDR3nt: TGTGCCAGCACCCATGGGACTCGGCGGGGGAGCAATCAGCCCCAGCATTTT
CDR3aa: CASTHGTRRGSNQPQHF

abundance: -
d_gene: TRBD2
v_gene: TRBV30
j_gene: TRBJ2-3
CDR3nt: TGTGCCTGGAGTGTATCGCTAGCGGGCCCAGATACGCAGTATTTT
CDR3aa: CAWSVSLAGPDTQYF

abundance: few
d_gene: TRBD1
v_gene: TRBV15
j_gene: TRBJ1-2
CDR3nt: TGTGCCACCAGCAGAGATAGGACAGGGGACTATGGCTACACCTTC
CDR3aa: CATSRDRTGDYGYTF

abundance: once
d_gene: -
v_gene: TRBV27
j_gene: TRBJ2-7
CDR3nt: TGTGCCAGCAGTTCATGGGACCGTTCCTACGAGCAGTACTTC
CDR3aa: CASSSWDRSYEQYF

abundance: -
d_gene: -
v_gene: TRBV19
j_gene: TRBJ2-1
CDR3nt: TGTGCCAGTAAACTCGGGCCGTACAATGAGCAGTTCTTC
CDR3aa: CASKLGPYNEQFF

abundance: -
d_gene: TRBD2
v_gene: TRBV5-4
j_gene: TRBJ2-7
CDR3nt: TGTGCCAGCAGCTTGGGTAGCGGGAGCCTTAGCTCCTACGAGCAGTACTTC
CDR3aa: CASSLGSGSLSSYEQYF

abundance: -
d_gene: -
v_gene: TRBV7-2
j_gene: TRBJ1-6
CDR3nt: TGTGCCAGCAGTTATCTACAGTGGGGCCTCCACTTT
CDR3aa: CASSYLQWGLHF

abundance: -
d_gene: -
v_gene: TRBV6-2/TRBV6-3
j_gene: TRBJ2-7
CDR3nt: TGTGCCAGCAGTTACGCGGGGGGTGACAGGGTGGGAGAGGACTCCTACGAGCAGTACTTC
CDR3aa: CASSYAGGDRVGEDSYEQYF

abundance: few
d_gene: -
v_gene: TRBV7-2
j_gene: TRBJ2-7
CDR3nt: TGTGCCAGCAGTCTCCAACAGGGATCCTCCCTCGAGCAGTACTTC
CDR3aa: CASSLQQGSSLEQYF

abundance: -
d_gene: TRBD2
v_gene: TRBV27
j_gene: TRBJ2-3
CDR3nt: TGTGCCAGCAGTTTTTATAGGACTAGCGGCCGGGGTACGCAGTATTTT
CDR3aa: CASSFYRTSGRGTQYF

abundance: -
d_gene: -
v_gene: TRBV20-1
j_gene: TRBJ1-5
CDR3nt: TGCAGTGCTGGGGGGAGGGCTCTTCAGCCCCAGCATTTT
CDR3aa: CSAGGRALQPQHF

abundance: few
d_gene: TRBD1
v_gene: TRBV27
j_gene: TRBJ2-7
CDR3nt: TGTGCCTGCAGGAGGACAGGGTCGAATGAGCAGTACTTC
CDR3aa: CACRRTGSNEQYF

abundance: once
d_gene: -
v_gene: TRBV18
j_gene: TRBJ1-1
CDR3nt: TGTGCCAGCTCACCTAGGGCGGGGAACACTGAAGCTTTCTTT
CDR3aa: CASSPRAGNTEAFF

abundance: -
d_gene: -
v_gene: TRBV20-1
j_gene: TRBJ1-1
CDR3nt: TGCAGTGCAAGCAGGCAACGGGCCCTCACTGAAGCTTTCTTT
CDR3aa: CSASRQRALTEAFF

abundance: -
d_gene: -
v_gene: TRBV5-6
j_gene: TRBJ1-2
CDR3nt: TGTGCCAGCAGCTTGATAGGGGGGAGCTTCAACTATGGCTACACCTTC
CDR3aa: CASSLIGGSFNYGYTF

abundance: -
d_gene: -
v_gene: TRBV6-1
j_gene: TRBJ1-4
CDR3nt: TGTGCCAGCAGTCCAGGGGCCCCGGTCGCTAATGAAAAACTGTTTTTT
CDR3aa: CASSPGAPVANEKLFF

abundance: -
d_gene: -
v_gene: TRBV4-3
j_gene: TRBJ1-2
CDR3nt: TGCGCCAGCAGCCAGGGCTCGGTCGGAGGCTATGGCTACACCTTC
CDR3aa: CASSQGSVGGYGYTF

abundance: -
d_gene: -
v_gene: TRBV5-1
j_gene: TRBJ2-5
CDR3nt: TGCGCCAGCAGCTTGGGACAGGGGAGGGTAGCGTGGAACCAAGAGACCCAGTACTTC
CDR3aa: CASSLGQGRVAWNQETQYF

abundance: -
d_gene: -
v_gene: TRBV11-2
j_gene: TRBJ1-2
CDR3nt: TGTGCCAGCAGCCTCACCCGTGGAGGCTACACCTTC
CDR3aa: CASSLTRGGYTF